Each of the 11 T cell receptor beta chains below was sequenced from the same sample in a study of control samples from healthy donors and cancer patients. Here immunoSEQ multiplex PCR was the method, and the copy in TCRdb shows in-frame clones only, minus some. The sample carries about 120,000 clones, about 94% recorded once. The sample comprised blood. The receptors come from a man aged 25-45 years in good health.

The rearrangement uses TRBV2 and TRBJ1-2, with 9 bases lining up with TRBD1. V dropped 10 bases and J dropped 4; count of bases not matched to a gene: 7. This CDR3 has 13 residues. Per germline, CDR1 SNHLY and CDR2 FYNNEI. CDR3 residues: CAIRTGAAYGYTF. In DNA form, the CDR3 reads TGTGCCATAAGGACAGGGGCTGCCTATGGCTACACCTTC.

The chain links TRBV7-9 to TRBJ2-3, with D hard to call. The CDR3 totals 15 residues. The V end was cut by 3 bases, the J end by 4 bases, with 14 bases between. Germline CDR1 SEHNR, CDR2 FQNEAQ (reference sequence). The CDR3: CASSFGLVLADTQYF. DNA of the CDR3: TGTGCCAGCAGCTTCGGGCTCGTCCTGGCAGATACGCAGTATTTT.

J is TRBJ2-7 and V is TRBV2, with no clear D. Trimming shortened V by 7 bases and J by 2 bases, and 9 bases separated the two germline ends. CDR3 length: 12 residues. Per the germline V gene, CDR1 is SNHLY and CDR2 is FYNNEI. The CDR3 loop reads CASIRSAYEQYF. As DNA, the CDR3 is TGTGCCAGCATCCGCAGTGCCTACGAGCAGTACTTC.

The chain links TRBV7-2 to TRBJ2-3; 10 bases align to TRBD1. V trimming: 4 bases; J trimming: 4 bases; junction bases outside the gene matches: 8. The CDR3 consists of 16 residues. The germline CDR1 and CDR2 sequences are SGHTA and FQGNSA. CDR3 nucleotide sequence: TGTGCCAGCAGCTCCTCGGACAGGGGGGAGGCAGATACGCAGTATTTT. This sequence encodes CASSSSDRGEADTQYF.

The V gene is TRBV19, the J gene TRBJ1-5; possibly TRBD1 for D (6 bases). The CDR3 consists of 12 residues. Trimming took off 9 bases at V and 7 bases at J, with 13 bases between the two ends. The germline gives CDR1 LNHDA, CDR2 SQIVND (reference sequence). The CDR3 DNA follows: TGTGCCAGCACAGGGCGCGAACAGCCCCAGCATTTT. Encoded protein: CASTGREQPQHF.

The CDR3 DNA follows: TGCGCCAGCAGCGCGTCTTTAGGGTTAGAGACCCAGTACTTC. This translates into CASSASLGLETQYF. The V and J genes are TRBV5-1 and TRBJ2-5; D not resolved. Germline assignment: CDR1 SGHRS and CDR2 YFSETQ. The CDR3 totals 14 residues. Trimming pared 4 bases from V and 4 bases from J, leaving 14 bases between.

The CDR3 DNA sequence: TGTGCCAGTATGGGGGCCGGCAATCAGCCCCAGCATTTT. Residues: CASMGAGNQPQHF. The V call is TRBV19, the J call TRBJ1-5; possibly TRBD1 for D (6 bases). This CDR3 has 13 amino acids. CDR1 and CDR2 (germline): LNHDA, SQIVND (reference sequence). Trimming cost V 7 bases and J 2 bases, with 9 bases left between them.

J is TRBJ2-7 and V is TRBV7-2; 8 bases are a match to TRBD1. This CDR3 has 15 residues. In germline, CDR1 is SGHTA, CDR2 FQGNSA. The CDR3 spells CASSVAGTGSYEQYV. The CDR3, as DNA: TGTGCCAGCAGCGTAGCCGGGACAGGATCCTACGAGCAGTACGTC.

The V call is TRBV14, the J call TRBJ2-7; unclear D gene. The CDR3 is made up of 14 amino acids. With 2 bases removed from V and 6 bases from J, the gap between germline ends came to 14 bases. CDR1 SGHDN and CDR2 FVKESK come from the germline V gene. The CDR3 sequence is CASSQFSALGEQYF. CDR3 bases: TGTGCCAGCAGCCAATTCTCGGCCCTGGGCGAGCAGTACTTC.

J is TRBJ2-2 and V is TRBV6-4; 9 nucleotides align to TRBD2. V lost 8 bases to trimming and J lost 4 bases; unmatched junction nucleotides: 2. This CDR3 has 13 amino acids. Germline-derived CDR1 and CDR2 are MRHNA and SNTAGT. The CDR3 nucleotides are TGTGCCAGCTCGACTAGCGGCACCGGGGAGCTGTTTTTT. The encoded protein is CASSTSGTGELFF.

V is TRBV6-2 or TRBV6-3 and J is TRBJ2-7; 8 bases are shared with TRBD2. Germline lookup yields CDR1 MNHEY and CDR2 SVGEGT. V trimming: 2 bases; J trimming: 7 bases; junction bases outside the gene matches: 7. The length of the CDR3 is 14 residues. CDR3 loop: CASSYIGGAQEQYV. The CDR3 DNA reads TGTGCCAGCAGTTACATCGGGGGGGCGCAGGAGCAGTACGTC.